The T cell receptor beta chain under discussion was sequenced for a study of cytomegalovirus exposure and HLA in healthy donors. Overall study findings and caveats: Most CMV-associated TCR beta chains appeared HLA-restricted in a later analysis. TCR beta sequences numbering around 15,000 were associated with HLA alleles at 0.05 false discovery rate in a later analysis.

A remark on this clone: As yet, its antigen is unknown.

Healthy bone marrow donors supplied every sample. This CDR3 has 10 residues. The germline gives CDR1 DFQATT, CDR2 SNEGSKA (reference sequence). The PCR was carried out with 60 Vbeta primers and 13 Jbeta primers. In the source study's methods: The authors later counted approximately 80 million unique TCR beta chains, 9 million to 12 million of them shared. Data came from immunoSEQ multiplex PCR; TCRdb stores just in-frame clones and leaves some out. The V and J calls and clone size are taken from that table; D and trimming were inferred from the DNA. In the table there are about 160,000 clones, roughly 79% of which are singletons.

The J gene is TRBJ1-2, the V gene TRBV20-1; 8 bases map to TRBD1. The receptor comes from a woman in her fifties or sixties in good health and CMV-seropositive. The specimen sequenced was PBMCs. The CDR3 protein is CIARTGGYTF. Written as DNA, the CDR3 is TGCATCGCAAGGACAGGGGGCTACACCTTC.